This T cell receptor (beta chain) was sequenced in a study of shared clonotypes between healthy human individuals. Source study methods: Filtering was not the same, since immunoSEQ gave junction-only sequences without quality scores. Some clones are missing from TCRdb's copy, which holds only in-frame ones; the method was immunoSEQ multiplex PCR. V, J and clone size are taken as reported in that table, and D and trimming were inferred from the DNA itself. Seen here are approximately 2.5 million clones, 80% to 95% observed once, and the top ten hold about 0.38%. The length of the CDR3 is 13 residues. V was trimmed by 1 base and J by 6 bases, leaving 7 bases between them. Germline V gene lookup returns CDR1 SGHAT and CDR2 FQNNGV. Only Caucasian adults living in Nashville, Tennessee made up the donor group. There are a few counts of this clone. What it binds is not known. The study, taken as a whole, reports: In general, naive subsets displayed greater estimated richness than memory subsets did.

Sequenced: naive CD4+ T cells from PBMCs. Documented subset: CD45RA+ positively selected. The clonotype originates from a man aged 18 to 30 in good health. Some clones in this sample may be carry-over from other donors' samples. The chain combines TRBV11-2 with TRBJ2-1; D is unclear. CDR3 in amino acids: CASSLGPTNEQFF. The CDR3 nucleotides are TGTGCCAGCAGCTTAGGGCCCACCAATGAGCAGTTCTTC.